Each of the 26 T cell receptor beta chains below was sequenced from the same sample in a study of spatial heterogeneity in lung cancer. The study's findings and limits: Tumor mutation counts were tracked by expanded intratumoral alpha and beta TCR counts.

Time point described: sample taken at primary tumor resection. TCRdb used MiXCR to reprocess the 5' RACE reads, holding one entry per CDR3 protein. The repertoire consists of 7,500 to 8,500 distinct CDR3 sequences, with around 9.6% occurring once and the leading ten covering less than 15%. Their recognized antigens are unknown. The sequencing used lung tumor tissue, collected at surgery. These receptors were collected from a male donor with early-stage non-small cell lung cancer.

This clonotype was detected many times. The V call is TRBV12-3 or TRBV12-4, the J call TRBJ2-3, with 11 bases fitting TRBD2. V trimming: 5 bases; J trimming: 3 bases; junction bases outside the gene matches: 13. This CDR3 comprises 18 residues. CDR3 DNA sequence: TGTGCCAGCAGTCCCCTCAGGAGAGCTAGCGGGGGGACAGATACGCAGTATTTT. Translated: CASSPLRRASGGTDTQYF.

In its sample, this clonotype was seen many times. The chain carries TRBV28 and TRBJ1-1, with D maybe TRBD1 (6 bases). Trimming left V 5 bases short and J 3 bases short, with 13 bases between. Germline loops: CDR1 MDHEN, CDR2 SYDVKM. This CDR3 contains 14 residues. DNA of the CDR3: TGTGCCAGCAGTCTACTACAGGGTTACACTGAAGCTTTCTTT. As protein: CASSLLQGYTEAFF.

This clonotype was observed at least ten times. The CDR3 protein is CASSSPSGVTGELFF. CDR3 nucleotides: TGTGCCAGCAGCTCCCCTAGTGGGGTGACCGGGGAGCTGTTTTTT. The chain joins TRBV9 to TRBJ2-2; D remains unclear. The CDR3 is 15 residues long. V was cut by 4 bases and J by 5 bases, with 15 bases left in between. Germline-derived CDR1 and CDR2 are SGDLS and YYNGEE.

This clonotype was recorded many times. This sequence joins TRBV9 and TRBJ1-2; TRBD1 might be the D (6 bases). The V gene lost 4 bases and the J gene lost 0 bases, with 16 bases spanning the gap. The CDR3 runs 16 residues. The germline gives CDR1 SGDLS, CDR2 YYNGEE. CDR3 sequence reads: CASSYQTGRANYGYTF. The CDR3 coding sequence is TGTGCCAGCAGCTACCAGACAGGCCGAGCTAACTATGGCTACACCTTC.

This clonotype was observed at least ten times. The chain is built from TRBV20-1 and TRBJ1-1; D is perhaps TRBD1 (6 bases). V was pared by 1 base and J by 4 bases, with 19 bases between. The germline V gene has CDR1 DFQATT and CDR2 SNEGSKA (reference sequence). This CDR3 spans 16 amino acids. The CDR3 loop is CSARGGLKGGGTEAFF. For the CDR3, the DNA is TGCAGTGCTAGAGGAGGGTTAAAGGGAGGGGGCACTGAAGCTTTCTTT.

This clonotype has ten or more counts. The gene calls are TRBV19 and TRBJ1-6; D gene ambiguous. CDR1 is LNHDA and CDR2 is SQIVND in the germline V gene (reference sequence). Trimming took 3 bases from V and 9 from J, leaving 15 bases between them. The CDR3 spans 15 residues. In DNA form, the CDR3 reads TGTGCCAGTAGTATTCGGCCGACGGAGCGTTCACCCCTCCACTTT. This translates into CASSIRPTERSPLHF. Based on the CDR3 plus reference TRBV19 and TRBJ1-6, the full variable domain is DGGITQSPKYLFRKEGQNVTLSCEQNLNHDAMYWYRQDPGQGLRLIYYSQIVNDFQKGDIAEGYSVSREKKESFPLTVTSAQKNPTAFYLCASSIRPTERSPLHFGNGTRLTVT.

This clonotype is medium-sized in the sample. This chain uses TRBV27 with TRBJ1-6, with 9 bases aligning to TRBD1. The germline CDR1 and CDR2 sequences are MNHEY and SMNVEV (reference sequence). The CDR3 loop spans 14 amino acids. The V and J ends lost 6 bases and 7 bases, in that order; junction bases with no gene match: 4. The CDR3 loop is CASSRTGENSPLHF. The CDR3 coding sequence is TGTGCCAGCAGCCGGACAGGGGAAAATTCACCCCTCCACTTT.

Ten or more counts support this clonotype. The chain couples TRBV5-1 to TRBJ2-3; D perhaps matches TRBD1 (5 bases). Germline lookup yields CDR1 SGHRS and CDR2 YFSETQ. V gave up 3 bases and J gave up 3 bases, with 8 bases separating them. The CDR3 loop spans 13 amino acids. CDR3 nucleotide sequence: TGCGCCAGCAGCTCCGACAGTACAGATACGCAGTATTTT. It translates to CASSSDSTDTQYF.

This clonotype has at least ten counts. The gene calls are TRBV5-5 and TRBJ1-3; D gene uncertain. The CDR3 totals 12 residues. Germline CDR1 SGHKS, CDR2 YYEKEE (reference sequence). Trimming took off 0 bases at V and 4 bases at J, with 2 bases between the two ends. CDR3 nucleotide sequence: TGTGCCAGCAGCTTGGAAGGAAACACCATATATTTT. It is translated as CASSLEGNTIYF.

This clonotype appeared many times. The chain has TRBV18 and TRBJ1-2; the D is unclear. V was trimmed by 2 bases and J by 0 bases, leaving 19 bases between them. The CDR3 extends over 18 amino acids. The V gene's germline CDR1 is KGHSH and CDR2 LQKENI. The CDR3 nucleotides are TGTGCCAGCTCACCAACCGGCAGTTCCCTAAAATCTAACTATGGCTACACCTTC. Amino acids: CASSPTGSSLKSNYGYTF.

In its sample, this clonotype was seen many times. The chain couples TRBV29-1 to TRBJ2-1; TRBD1 matches 8 bases. The CDR3 sequence is 12 residues long. V lost 5 bases and J lost 5; bases outside the gene matches: 2. CDR1 is SQVTM and CDR2 is ANQGSEA in the germline V gene. The DNA of the CDR3 is TGCAGCGTTCGGGACAGGAACAATGAGCAGTTCTTC. Protein product: CSVRDRNNEQFF.

This clonotype showed up many times. This chain joins TRBV6-9 and TRBJ1-5, with D perhaps TRBD1 (6 bases). V was shortened by 11 bases and J by 0 bases, with 26 bases between the two germline ends. Germline V gene sequence: CDR1 MNHGY, CDR2 SVAAGI. CDR3 length: 18 amino acids. CDR3 in amino acids: CAPAGGRQPGDSNQPQHF. The CDR3 DNA reads as TGTGCCCCTGCGGGGGGCAGGCAACCCGGGGATAGCAATCAGCCCCAGCATTTT.

The rearrangement joins TRBV5-1 to TRBJ2-2, with D tentatively TRBD2 (5 bases). CDR1 SGHRS and CDR2 YFSETQ come from the germline V gene. This CDR3 is 13 amino acids long. V was clipped by 7 bases and J by 7 bases, with 14 bases between them. DNA for the CDR3: TGCGCCAGCGGACCAGGTGGAGGCGGGGAGCTGTTTTTT. It specifies CASGPGGGGELFF.

In this sample, this clonotype turned up many times. V and J are TRBV7-3 and TRBJ2-2, with D maybe TRBD2 (6 bases). The V end lost 4 bases, the J end lost 6 bases, and 12 bases lay between the germline ends. The CDR3 is 14 amino acids. The germline V gene encodes CDR1 SGHTA and CDR2 FQGTGA. The CDR3 region has the DNA TGTGCCAGCAGCTCAATACCGGGAGCCGGGGAGCTGTTTTTT. It yields the protein CASSSIPGAGELFF.

This clonotype appeared many times. The CDR3 sequence: CSARAPGEAFF. The CDR3 DNA reads TGCAGTGCTAGAGCTCCCGGGGAAGCTTTCTTT. The chain recombines TRBV20-1 with TRBJ1-1, with D unclear. This CDR3 comprises 11 residues. Germline loops: CDR1 DFQATT, CDR2 SNEGSKA (reference sequence). Trimming pared 1 base from V and 8 bases from J, leaving 8 bases between.

The sample holds many counts of this clonotype. The chain couples TRBV7-8 to TRBJ1-6, with 9 positions matching TRBD1. Trimming took 5 bases from V and 7 from J; bases not matched to a gene: 12. The CDR3 sequence is 17 residues long. Germline V gene data show CDR1 as SGHVS and CDR2 as FQNEAQ. For the CDR3, the DNA is TGTGCCAGCAGCCCGGCAGACAGGGGGGGGATCAATTCACCCCTCCACTTT. It specifies CASSPADRGGINSPLHF.

Sample share makes this clonotype medium-sized (0.01 to 0.1%). The chain employs TRBV20-1 and TRBJ2-1; D gene unclear. This CDR3 region has 12 residues. V lost 5 bases and J 10 bases, leaving 15 bases between the germline ends. Germline lookup yields CDR1 DFQATT and CDR2 SNEGSKA (reference sequence). CDR3 protein: CSAFPSRDEQFF. CDR3 DNA: TGCAGTGCTTTCCCCTCTAGAGACGAGCAGTTCTTC.

The sample holds many counts of this clonotype. CDR3 amino acids: CSAWGAGGPTDTQYF. Written as DNA, the CDR3 is TGCAGTGCCTGGGGAGCGGGAGGTCCCACAGATACGCAGTATTTT. The chain links TRBV20-1 to TRBJ2-3; 9 nucleotides line up with TRBD2. Germline CDR1 reads DFQATT; CDR2 reads SNEGSKA (reference sequence). CDR3 length equals 15 residues. With 6 bases clipped from V and 2 bases from J, the junction kept 9 bases outside the gene matches.

This clonotype rates as medium-sized. V is TRBV3-1 and J is TRBJ2-1; D tentatively reads TRBD1 or TRBD2 (5 bases each). Trimming left V 4 bases short and J 2 bases short, with 9 bases between. Germline loops: CDR1 LGHDT, CDR2 YNNKEL (reference sequence). CDR3 length equals 14 residues. The CDR3 DNA reads TGTGCCAGCAGCCCTGGGGGAACCTACAATGAGCAGTTCTTC. Its protein product is CASSPGGTYNEQFF.

This clonotype was counted ten times or more. V gene TRBV20-1 combines with J gene TRBJ1-5, with D possibly TRBD1 on 6 matching bases. The CDR3 runs to 13 residues. V was trimmed by 4 bases and J by 3 bases, leaving 10 bases between them. CDR1 is DFQATT, CDR2 SNEGSKA, per germline (reference sequence). This CDR3 is CSANTGPNQPQHF. The CDR3 DNA is TGCAGTGCTAACACAGGGCCCAATCAGCCCCAGCATTTT.

This clonotype is categorized as medium-sized. This chain links TRBV7-8 with TRBJ1-1; TRBD1 matches 7 bases. V lost 6 bases, J lost 3 bases, and 7 bases stayed unmatched. The CDR3 totals 14 residues. Germline V gives CDR1 SGHVS, CDR2 FQNEAQ. The CDR3: CASRPGQEYTEAFF. CDR3 coding DNA: TGTGCCAGCAGGCCCGGACAGGAGTACACTGAAGCTTTCTTT.

Ten or more counts support this clonotype. V gene TRBV14 combines with J gene TRBJ1-2, with no clear D. The V end lost 4 bases, the J end lost 1 base, and 7 bases lay between the germline ends. Germline V gene lookup returns CDR1 SGHDN and CDR2 FVKESK. CDR3 length equals 13 residues. Written as DNA, the CDR3 is TGTGCCAGCAGCCGAGAGGTTAACTATGGCTACACCTTC. The encoded protein is CASSREVNYGYTF.

This clonotype is medium-sized. The V call is TRBV3-1, the J call TRBJ2-1, with 11 bases identical to TRBD2. Germline CDR1 LGHDT, CDR2 YNNKEL (reference sequence). With 4 bases clipped from V and 8 bases from J, the junction kept 4 bases outside the gene matches. There are 14 residues in the CDR3. CDR3 protein: CASSLAGGSDEQFF. The CDR3 DNA reads as TGTGCCAGCAGCCTAGCGGGAGGGTCTGATGAGCAGTTCTTC.

This clonotype was found many times. The V and J genes are TRBV29-1 and TRBJ2-7, with D possibly TRBD2 on 6 matching bases. Between the trimmed V and J ends, which lost 5 bases and 0 bases, there was a span of 14 bases. Germline loops: CDR1 SQVTM, CDR2 ANQGSEA. CDR3 length: 14 amino acids. The CDR3 region has the DNA TGCAGCGTTAGTAGGGACGGGAGCTCCTACGAGCAGTACTTC. Translation gives CSVSRDGSSYEQYF.

This clonotype was counted ten times or more. The chain recombines TRBV11-2 with TRBJ2-1; D may be TRBD1 (5 bases). CDR3 length equals 12 residues. Trimming cost V 9 bases and J 6 bases, with 12 bases left between them. Looked up from germline, CDR1 is SGHAT and CDR2 is FQNNGV. The CDR3 nucleotides read TGTGCCAGTAAAAAAGGGGTCAATGAGCAGTTCTTC. It yields the protein CASKKGVNEQFF.

The chain links TRBV20-1 to TRBJ2-3; D gene uncertain. CDR1 is DFQATT and CDR2 is SNEGSKA in the germline V gene (reference sequence). This CDR3 region has 10 residues. V was clipped by 6 bases and J by 4 bases, with 5 bases between them. CDR3 protein: CSAIADTQYF. DNA of the CDR3: TGCAGTGCAATCGCAGATACGCAGTATTTT.